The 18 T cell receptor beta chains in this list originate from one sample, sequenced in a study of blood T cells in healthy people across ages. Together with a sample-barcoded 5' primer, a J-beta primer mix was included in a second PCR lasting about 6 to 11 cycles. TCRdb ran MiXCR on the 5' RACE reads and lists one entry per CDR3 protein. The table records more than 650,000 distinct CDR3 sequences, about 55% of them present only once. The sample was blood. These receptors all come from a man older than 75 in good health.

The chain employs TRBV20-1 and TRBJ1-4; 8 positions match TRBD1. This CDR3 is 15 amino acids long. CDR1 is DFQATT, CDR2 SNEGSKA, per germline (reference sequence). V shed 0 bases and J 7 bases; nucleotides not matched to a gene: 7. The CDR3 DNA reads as TGCAGTGCTAGAGATCATAGGACAGGGTCTGAAAAACTGTTTTTT. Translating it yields CSARDHRTGSEKLFF.

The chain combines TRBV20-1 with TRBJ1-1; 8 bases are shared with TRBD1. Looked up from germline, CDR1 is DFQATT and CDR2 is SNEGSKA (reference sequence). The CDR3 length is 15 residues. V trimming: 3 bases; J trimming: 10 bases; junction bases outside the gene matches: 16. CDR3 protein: CSARNPGRGLRGAFF. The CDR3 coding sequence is TGCAGTGCTAGGAACCCGGGCAGGGGGCTAAGGGGAGCTTTCTTT.

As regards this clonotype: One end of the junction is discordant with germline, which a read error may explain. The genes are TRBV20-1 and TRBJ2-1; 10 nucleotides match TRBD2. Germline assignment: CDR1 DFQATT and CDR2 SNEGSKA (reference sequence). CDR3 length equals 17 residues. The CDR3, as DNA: TGCAGTGCTCGTCCCGGGACTAGCGAGACCCTCTACAATGAGCAGGTCTTC. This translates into CSARPGTSETLYNEQVF.

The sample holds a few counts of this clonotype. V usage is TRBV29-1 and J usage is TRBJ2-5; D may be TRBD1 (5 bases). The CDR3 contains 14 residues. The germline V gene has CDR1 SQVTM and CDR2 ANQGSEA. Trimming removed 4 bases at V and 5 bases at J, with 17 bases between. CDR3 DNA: TGCAGCGTTGGCTTCCGACAGTTAGGGGAGACCCAGTACTTC. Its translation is CSVGFRQLGETQYF.

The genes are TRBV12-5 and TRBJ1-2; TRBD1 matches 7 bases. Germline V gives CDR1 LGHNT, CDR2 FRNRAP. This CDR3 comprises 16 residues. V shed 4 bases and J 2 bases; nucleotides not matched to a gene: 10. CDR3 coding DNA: TGTGCTAGTGGTTCAATGGAATCCAGGGGGAACTATGGCTACACCTTC. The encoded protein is CASGSMESRGNYGYTF. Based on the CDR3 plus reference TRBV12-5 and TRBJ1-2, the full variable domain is DARVTQTPRHKVTEMGQEVTMRCQPILGHNTVFWYRQTMMQGLELLAYFRNRAPLDDSGMPKDRFSAEMPDATLATLKIQPSEPRDSAVYFCASGSMESRGNYGYTFGSGTRLTVV.

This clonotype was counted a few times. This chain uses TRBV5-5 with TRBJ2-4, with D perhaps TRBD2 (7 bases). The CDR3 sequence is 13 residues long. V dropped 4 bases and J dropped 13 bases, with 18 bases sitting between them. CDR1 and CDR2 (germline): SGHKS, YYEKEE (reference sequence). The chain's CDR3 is CASSHTGGREQYF. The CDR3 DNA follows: TGTGCCAGCAGCCACACCGGGGGGCGAGAGCAGTACTTC.

The CDR3 spells CATSDPGTGKDEQYF. CDR3 bases: TGTGCCACCAGTGACCCCGGGACAGGGAAAGACGAGCAGTACTTC. The chain joins TRBV24-1 to TRBJ2-5; 9 nucleotides match TRBD1. The J call is in doubt because the DNA end fits TRBJ2-7 better. CDR3 length: 15 residues. Germline assignment: CDR1 KGHDR and CDR2 SFDVKD.

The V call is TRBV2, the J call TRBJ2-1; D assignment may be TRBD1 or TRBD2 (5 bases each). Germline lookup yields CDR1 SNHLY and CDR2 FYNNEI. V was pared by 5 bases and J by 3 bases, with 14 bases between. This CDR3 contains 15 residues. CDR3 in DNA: TGTGCCAGCAGTCCCCGGGACCAATACTACAATGAGCAGTTCTTC. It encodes CASSPRDQYYNEQFF.

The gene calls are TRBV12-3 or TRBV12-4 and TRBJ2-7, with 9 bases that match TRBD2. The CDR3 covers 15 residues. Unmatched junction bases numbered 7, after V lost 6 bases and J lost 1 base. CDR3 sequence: CASSLTSGPSYEQYF. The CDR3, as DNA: TGTGCCAGCAGCCTGACTAGCGGACCTTCCTACGAGCAGTACTTC.

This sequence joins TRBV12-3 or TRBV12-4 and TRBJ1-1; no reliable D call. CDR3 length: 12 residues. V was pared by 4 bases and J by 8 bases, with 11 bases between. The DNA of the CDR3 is TGTGCCAGCAGTTCGGGTTTGCAGGAAGCTTTCTTT. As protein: CASSSGLQEAFF.

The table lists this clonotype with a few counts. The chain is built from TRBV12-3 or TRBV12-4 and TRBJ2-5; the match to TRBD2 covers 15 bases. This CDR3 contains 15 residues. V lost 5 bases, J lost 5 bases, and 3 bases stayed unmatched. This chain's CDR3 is CASSTGLAGGETQYF. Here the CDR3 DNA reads TGTGCCAGCAGTACCGGACTAGCGGGGGGGGAGACCCAGTACTTC.

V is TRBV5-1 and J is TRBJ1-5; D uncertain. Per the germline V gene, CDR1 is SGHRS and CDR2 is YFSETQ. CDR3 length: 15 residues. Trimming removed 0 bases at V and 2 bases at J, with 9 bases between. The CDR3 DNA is TGCGCCAGCAGCTTGGACCCCATGGGCAATCAGCCCCAGCATTTT. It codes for CASSLDPMGNQPQHF.

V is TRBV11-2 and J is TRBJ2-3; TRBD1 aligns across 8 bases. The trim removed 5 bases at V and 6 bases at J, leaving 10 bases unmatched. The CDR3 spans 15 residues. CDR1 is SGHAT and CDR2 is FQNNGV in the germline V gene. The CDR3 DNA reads TGTGCCAGCAGCAAATGGACAGGGTCAGTGGATACGCAGTATTTT. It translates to CASSKWTGSVDTQYF.

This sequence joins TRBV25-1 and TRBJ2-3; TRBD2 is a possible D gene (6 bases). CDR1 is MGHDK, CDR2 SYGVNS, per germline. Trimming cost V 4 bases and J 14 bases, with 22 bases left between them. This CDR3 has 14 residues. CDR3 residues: CASSGLAKHRYAYF. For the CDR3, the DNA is TGTGCCAGCAGTGGCCTAGCGAAGCACAGATACGCGTATTTT.

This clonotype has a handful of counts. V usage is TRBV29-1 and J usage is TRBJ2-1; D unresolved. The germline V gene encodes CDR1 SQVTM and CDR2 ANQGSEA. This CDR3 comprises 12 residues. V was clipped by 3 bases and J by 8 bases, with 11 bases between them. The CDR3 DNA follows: TGCAGCGTTGAGAAGGCCGGCTATGAGCAGTTCTTC. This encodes CSVEKAGYEQFF.

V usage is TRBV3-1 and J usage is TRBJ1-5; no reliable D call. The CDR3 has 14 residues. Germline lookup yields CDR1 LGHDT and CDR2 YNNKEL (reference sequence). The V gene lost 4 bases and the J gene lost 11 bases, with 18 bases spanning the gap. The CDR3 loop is CASSRAGVGETQHF. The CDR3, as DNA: TGTGCCAGCAGCCGGGCGGGAGTAGGAGAGACCCAGCATTTT. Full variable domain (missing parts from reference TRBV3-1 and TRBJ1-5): DTAVSQTPKYLVTQMGNDKSIKCEQNLGHDTMYWYKQDSKKFLKIMFSYNNKELIINETVPNRFSPKSPDKAHLNLHINSLELGDSAVYFCASSRAGVGETQHFGDGTRLSIL.

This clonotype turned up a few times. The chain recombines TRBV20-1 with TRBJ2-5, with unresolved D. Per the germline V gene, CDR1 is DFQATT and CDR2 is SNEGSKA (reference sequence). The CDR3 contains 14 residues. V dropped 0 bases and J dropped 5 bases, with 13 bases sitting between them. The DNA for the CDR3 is TGCAGTGCTAGAGATTTGCGGTTTGAGGAGACCCAGTACTTC. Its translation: CSARDLRFEETQYF.

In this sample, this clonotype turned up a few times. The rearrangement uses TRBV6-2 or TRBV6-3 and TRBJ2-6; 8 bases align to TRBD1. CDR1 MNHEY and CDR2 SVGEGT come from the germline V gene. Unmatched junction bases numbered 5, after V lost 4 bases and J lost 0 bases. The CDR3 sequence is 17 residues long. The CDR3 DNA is TGTGCCAGCAGTTTCGGACAGGGACTCTCTGGGGCCAACGTCCTGACTTTC. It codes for CASSFGQGLSGANVLTF.